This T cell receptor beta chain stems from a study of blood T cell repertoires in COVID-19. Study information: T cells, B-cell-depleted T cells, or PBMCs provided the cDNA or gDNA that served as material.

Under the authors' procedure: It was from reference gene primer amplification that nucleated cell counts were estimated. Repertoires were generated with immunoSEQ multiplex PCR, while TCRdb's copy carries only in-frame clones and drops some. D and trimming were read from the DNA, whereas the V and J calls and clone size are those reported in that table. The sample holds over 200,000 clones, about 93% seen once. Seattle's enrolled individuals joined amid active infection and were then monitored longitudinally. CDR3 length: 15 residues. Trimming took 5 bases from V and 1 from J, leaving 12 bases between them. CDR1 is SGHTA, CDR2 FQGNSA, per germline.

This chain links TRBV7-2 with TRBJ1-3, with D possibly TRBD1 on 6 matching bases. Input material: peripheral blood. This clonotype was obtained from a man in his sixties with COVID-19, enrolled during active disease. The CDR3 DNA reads TGTGCCAGCAGCATAGACAGGAGTTCTGGAAACACCATATATTTT. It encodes CASSIDRSSGNTIYF. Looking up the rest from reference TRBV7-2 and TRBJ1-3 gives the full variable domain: GAGVSQSPSNKVTEKGKDVELRCDPISGHTALYWYRQSLGQGLEFLIYFQGNSAPDKSGLPSDRFSAERTGGSVSTLTIQRTQQEDSAVYLCASSIDRSSGNTIYFGEGSWLTVV.